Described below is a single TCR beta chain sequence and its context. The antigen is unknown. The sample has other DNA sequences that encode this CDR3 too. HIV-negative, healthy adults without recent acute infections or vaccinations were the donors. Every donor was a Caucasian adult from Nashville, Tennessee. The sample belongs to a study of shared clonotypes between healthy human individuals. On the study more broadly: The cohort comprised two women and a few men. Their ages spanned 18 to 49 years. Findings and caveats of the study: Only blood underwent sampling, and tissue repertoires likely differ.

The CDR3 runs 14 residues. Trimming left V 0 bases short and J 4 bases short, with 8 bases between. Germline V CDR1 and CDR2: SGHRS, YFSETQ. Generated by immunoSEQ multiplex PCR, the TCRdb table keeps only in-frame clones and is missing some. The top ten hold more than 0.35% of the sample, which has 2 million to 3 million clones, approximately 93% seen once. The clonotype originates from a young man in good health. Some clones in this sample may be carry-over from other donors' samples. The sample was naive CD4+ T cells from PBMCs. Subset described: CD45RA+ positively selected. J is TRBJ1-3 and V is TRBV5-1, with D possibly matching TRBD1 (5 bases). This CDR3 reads CASSLVGQGNTIYF. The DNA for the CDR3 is TGCGCCAGCAGCTTGGTGGGGCAAGGAAACACCATATATTTT.